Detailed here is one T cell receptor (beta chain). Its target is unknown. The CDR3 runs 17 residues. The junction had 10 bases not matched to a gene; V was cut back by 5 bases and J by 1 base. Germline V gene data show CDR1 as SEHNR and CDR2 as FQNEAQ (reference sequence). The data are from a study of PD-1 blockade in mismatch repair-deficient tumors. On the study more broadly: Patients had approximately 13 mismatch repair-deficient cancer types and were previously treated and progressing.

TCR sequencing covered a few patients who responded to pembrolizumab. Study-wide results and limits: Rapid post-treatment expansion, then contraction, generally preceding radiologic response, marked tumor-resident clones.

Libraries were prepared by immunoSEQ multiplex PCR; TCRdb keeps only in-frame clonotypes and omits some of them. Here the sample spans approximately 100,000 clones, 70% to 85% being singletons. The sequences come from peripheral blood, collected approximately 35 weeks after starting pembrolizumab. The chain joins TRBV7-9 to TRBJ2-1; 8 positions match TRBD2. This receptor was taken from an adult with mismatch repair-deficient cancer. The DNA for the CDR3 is TGTGCCAGCAGCCCCCGAGGAGCGGGAGTATCCTACAATGAGCAGTTCTTC. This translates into CASSPRGAGVSYNEQFF.